Listed below are T cell receptor beta chains from one sample, sequenced in a study of Graves' ophthalmopathy and Graves' hyperthyroidism. One entry per CDR3 protein results from TCRdb running MiXCR on the multiplex PCR reads. The table lists hundreds of thousands of distinct CDR3 sequences, 22% of them singletons, with more than 5.5% in the top ten. Input material: peripheral blood. The source is a woman aged 18-30 years with stable Graves' hyperthyroidism. Some clones in this sample may be carry-over from other donors' samples. Each CDR3 is given with its conserved first and last residue.

V gene	J gene	CDR3 protein
TRBV2	TRBJ2-2	CASTQWSTNGELFF
TRBV6-5	TRBJ2-5	CASSSGERLETQYF
TRBV2	TRBJ2-5	CASTLDREETQYF
TRBV12-3/TRBV12-4	TRBJ1-5	CASSFGQNSQPQHF
TRBV6-5	TRBJ1-1	CASSSKGALNTEAFF
TRBV29-1	TRBJ1-3	CSGLLEISGNTIYF
TRBV12-3/TRBV12-4	TRBJ1-1	CASSRQQGAEAFF
TRBV12-3/TRBV12-4	TRBJ2-2	CASTPGIVPGELFF
TRBV19	TRBJ1-1	CASSIHRDAGGNTEAFF
TRBV12-5	TRBJ1-1	CASGLPPDRGAFF
TRBV3-1	TRBJ2-7	CASSHRTATYEQYF
TRBV27	TRBJ1-6	CASRNLESSYNSPLHF
TRBV11-1	TRBJ1-3	CASSFIWVSPLSGNTIYF
TRBV20-1	TRBJ2-5	CSATPWGKVETQYF
TRBV11-2	TRBJ2-7	CASSLVPVGGEQYF
TRBV11-2	TRBJ2-7	CASSSRDRALYEQYF
TRBV19	TRBJ1-2	CASSPFRGNYGYTF
TRBV3-1	TRBJ2-5	CASSPRGRSGETQYF
TRBV19	TRBJ2-5	CASEGPPQETQYF
TRBV29-1	TRBJ2-7	CSVEIQGNSYEQYF
TRBV11-2	TRBJ2-7	CASSLSATDLYEQYF
TRBV3-1	TRBJ1-1	CASSQSGIPEAFF
TRBV6-2/TRBV6-3	TRBJ2-7	CASRPRGQGAEEQYF